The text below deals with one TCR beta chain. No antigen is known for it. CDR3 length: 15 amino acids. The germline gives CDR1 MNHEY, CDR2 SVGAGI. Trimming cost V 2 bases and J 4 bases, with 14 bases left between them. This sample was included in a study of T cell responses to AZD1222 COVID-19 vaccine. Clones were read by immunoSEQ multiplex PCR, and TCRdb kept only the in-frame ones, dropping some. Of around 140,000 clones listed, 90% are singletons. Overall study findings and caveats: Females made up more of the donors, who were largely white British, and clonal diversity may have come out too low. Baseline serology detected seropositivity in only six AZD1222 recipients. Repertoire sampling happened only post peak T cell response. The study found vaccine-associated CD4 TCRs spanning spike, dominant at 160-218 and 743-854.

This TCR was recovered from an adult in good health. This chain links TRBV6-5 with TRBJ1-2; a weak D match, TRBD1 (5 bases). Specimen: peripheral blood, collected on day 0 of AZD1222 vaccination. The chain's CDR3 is CASSYPQGGGYGYTF. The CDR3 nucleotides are TGTGCCAGCAGTTACCCGCAGGGTGGAGGCTATGGCTACACCTTC.